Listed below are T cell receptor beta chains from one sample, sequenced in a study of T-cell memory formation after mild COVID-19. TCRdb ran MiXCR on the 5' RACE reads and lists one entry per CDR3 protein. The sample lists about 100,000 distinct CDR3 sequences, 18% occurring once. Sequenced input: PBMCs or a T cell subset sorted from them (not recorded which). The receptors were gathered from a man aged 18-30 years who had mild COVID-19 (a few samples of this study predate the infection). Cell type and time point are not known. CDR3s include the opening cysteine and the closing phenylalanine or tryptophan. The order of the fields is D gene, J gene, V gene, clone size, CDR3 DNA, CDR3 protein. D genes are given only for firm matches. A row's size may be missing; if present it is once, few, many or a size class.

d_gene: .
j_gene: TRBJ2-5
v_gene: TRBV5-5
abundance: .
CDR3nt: TGTGCCAGCAGCTTGTTTACTCAGACCCAGTACTTC
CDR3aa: CASSLFTQTQYF

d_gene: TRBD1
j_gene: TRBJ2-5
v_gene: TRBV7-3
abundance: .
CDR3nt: TGTGCCAGCAGCTTTGGGGACAGGGAATACCAAGAGACCCAGTACTTC
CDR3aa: CASSFGDREYQETQYF

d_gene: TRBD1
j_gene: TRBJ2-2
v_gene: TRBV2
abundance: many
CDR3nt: TGTGCCAGTTCGCGACAGGGGCCAAGGGTCGGGGAGCTGTTTTTT
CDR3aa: CASSRQGPRVGELFF

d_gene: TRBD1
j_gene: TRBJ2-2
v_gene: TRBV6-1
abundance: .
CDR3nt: TGTGCCAGCAGTGACCCGGGACAGGGGGCCGGGGAGCTGTTTTTT
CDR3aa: CASSDPGQGAGELFF

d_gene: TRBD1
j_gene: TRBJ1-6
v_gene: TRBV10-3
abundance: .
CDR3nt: TGTGCCATCTCAAGTGGACAGGGAAATTCACCCCTCCACTTT
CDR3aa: CAISSGQGNSPLHF

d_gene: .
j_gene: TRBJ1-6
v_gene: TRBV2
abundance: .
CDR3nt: TGTGCCAGCAGCCCGGGGCAGCCTAATTCACCCCTCCACTTT
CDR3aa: CASSPGQPNSPLHF

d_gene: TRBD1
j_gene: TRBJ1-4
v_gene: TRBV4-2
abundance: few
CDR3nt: TGTGCCAGCAGCTACTACAGGGGGCGAGGTGAAAAACTGTTTTTT
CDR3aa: CASSYYRGRGEKLFF

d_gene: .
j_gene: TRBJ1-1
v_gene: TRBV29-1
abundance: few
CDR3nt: TGCAGCGTTTCACAGCAGAACACTGAAGCTTTCTTT
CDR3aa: CSVSQQNTEAFF

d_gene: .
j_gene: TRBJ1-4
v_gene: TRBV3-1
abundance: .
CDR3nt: TGTGCCAGCAGTGATACCGGGACCACTACTGAAAAACTGTTTTTT
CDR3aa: CASSDTGTTTEKLFF

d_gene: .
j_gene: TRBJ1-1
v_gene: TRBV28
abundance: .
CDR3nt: TGTGCCAGCAGTGGGGGTCTCGCGGGGGAAAACACTGAAGCTTTCTTT
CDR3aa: CASSGGLAGENTEAFF

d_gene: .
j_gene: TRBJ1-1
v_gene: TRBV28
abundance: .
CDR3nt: TGTGCCAGCATAAGGGGTGGAAACACTGAAGCTTTCTTT
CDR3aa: CASIRGGNTEAFF

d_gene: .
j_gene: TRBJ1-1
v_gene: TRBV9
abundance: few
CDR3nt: TGTGCCAGCAGCATCGGGGAGCGCACTGAAGCTTTCTTT
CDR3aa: CASSIGERTEAFF

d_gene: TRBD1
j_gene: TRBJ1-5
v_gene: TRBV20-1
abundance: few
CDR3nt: TGCAGTGCGAAGAGGTGGACAGGGGGCGGGCAGCCCCAGCATTTT
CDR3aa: CSAKRWTGGGQPQHF

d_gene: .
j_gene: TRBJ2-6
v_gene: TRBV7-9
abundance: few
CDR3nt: TGTGCCTGTCCTGTACCCTCTGGGGCCAACGTCCTGACTTTC
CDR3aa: CACPVPSGANVLTF

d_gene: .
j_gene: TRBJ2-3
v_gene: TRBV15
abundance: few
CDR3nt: TGTGCCACCAGCAGAGAGGGGGATACGCAGTATTTT
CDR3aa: CATSREGDTQYF

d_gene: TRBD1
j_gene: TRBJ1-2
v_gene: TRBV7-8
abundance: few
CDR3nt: TGTGCCAGCAGCGGCCGGTGGACAGGAAGCTATGGCTACACCTTC
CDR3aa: CASSGRWTGSYGYTF

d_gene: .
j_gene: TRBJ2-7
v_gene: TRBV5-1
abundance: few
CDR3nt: TGCGCCAGCAGCTCCCAAGACTACGAGCAGTACTTC
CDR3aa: CASSSQDYEQYF

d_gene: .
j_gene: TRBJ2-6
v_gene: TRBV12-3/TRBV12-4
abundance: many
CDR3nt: TGTGCCAGCAGCCTGTCTTCCTCTGGGGCCAACGTCCTGACTTTC
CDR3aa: CASSLSSSGANVLTF

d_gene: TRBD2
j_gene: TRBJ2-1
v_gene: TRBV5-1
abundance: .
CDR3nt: TGCGCCAGCAGCCGAACCCCATCTAGCGGGGGGCACCGCTCCTACAATGAGCAGTTCTTC
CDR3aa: CASSRTPSSGGHRSYNEQFF

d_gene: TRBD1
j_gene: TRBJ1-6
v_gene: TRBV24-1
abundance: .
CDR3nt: TGTGCCCCTTGCCTCGGGGACAGGGGGTATTCACCCCTCCACTTT
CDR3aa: CAPCLGDRGYSPLHF

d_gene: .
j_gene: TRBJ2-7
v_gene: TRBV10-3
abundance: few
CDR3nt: TGTGCCGCAGGACGGGGATCTAAAGGTTACGAGCAGTACTTC
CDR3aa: CAAGRGSKGYEQYF

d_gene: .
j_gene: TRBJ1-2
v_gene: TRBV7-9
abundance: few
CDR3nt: TGTGCCAGCAGCTTGGCAGGGGCTAACTATGGCTACACCTTC
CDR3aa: CASSLAGANYGYTF

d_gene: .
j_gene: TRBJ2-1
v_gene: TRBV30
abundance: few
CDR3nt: TGTGCCTGGAGTGTACGTGACAGAAGAAACAATGAGCAGTTCTTC
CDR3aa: CAWSVRDRRNNEQFF

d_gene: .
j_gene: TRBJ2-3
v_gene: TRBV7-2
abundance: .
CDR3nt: TGTGCCAGCAGCCGTACGGGGGTAGATACGCAGTATTTT
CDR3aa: CASSRTGVDTQYF

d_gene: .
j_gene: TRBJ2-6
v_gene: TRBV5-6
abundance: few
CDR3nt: TGTGCCAGCAGCCATGGGACTGGGGCCAACGTCCTGACTTTC
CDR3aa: CASSHGTGANVLTF

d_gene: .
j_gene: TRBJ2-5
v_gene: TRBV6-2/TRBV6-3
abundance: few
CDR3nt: TGTGCCACTCGAGTAGGGGCTCAAGAGACCCAGTACTTC
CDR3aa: CATRVGAQETQYF

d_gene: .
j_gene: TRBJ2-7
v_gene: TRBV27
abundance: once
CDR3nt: TGTGCCAGCAGTTTATGGGCTAGCTCCAGCTCCTACGAGCAGTACTTC
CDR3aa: CASSLWASSSSYEQYF

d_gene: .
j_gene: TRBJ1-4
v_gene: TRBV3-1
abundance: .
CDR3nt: TGTGCCAGCAGCCAAGCGCGTGTAACTAATGAAAAACTGTTTTTT
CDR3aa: CASSQARVTNEKLFF

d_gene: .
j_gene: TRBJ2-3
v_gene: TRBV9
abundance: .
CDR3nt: TGTGCCAGCAGCGTAATACAGACAGATACGCAGTATTTT
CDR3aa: CASSVIQTDTQYF

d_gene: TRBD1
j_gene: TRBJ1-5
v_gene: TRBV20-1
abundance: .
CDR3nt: TGCAGTGCTAGGGTAGGGACAGGGGTACAGCCCCAGCATTTT
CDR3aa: CSARVGTGVQPQHF

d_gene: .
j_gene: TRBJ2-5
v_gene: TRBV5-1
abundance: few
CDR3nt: TGCGCCAGCAGCTTGGGCGCGGCAGAGACCCAGTACTTC
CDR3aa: CASSLGAAETQYF

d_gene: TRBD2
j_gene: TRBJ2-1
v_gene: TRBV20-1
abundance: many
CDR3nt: TGCAGTGCTCAAGCGGGGGGGGACAGGGAGCAGTTCTTC
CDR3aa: CSAQAGGDREQFF

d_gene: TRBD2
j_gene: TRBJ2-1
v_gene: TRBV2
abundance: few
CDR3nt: TGTGCCAGCAGTGATGCACTAGCGGGGGGGCATGAGCAGTTCTTC
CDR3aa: CASSDALAGGHEQFF

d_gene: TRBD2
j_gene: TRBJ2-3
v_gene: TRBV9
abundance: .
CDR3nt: TGTGCCAGCAGCCAGGGGACTAGCGGGGCATCAGATACGCAGTATTTT
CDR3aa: CASSQGTSGASDTQYF

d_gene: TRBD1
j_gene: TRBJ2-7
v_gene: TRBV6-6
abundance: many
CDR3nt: TGTGCCAGCAGTTACTCGTATGGGACAGGCCCTTTTGGGGAGCAGTACTTC
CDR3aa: CASSYSYGTGPFGEQYF

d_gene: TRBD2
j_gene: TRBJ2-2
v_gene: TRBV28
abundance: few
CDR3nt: TGTGCCAGCGGACTAGAGAGCACCGGGGAGCTGTTTTTT
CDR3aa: CASGLESTGELFF

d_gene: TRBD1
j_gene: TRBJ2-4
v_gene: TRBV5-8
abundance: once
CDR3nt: TGTGCCAGCAGCTGGAACCGGGACAGGGGACTTCAGTACTTC
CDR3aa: CASSWNRDRGLQYF

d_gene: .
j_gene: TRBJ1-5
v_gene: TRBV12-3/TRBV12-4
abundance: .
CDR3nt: TGTGCCAGCAGTTTGGGGCAGGGGCTCAATCAGCCCCAGCATTTT
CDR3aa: CASSLGQGLNQPQHF

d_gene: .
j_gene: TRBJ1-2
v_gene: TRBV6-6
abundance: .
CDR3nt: TGTGCCAGCAGTTACGACCCGGGGCTGAACTATGGCTACACCTTC
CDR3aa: CASSYDPGLNYGYTF

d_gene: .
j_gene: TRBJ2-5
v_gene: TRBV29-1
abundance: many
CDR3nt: TGCAGCGTTGAACGCGGGGCAAAAGAGACCCAGTACTTC
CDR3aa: CSVERGAKETQYF

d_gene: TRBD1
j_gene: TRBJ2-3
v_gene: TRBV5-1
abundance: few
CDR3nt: TGCGCCAGCAGCACCGGACAGGGGGTTGCCACAGATACGCAGTATTTT
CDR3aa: CASSTGQGVATDTQYF

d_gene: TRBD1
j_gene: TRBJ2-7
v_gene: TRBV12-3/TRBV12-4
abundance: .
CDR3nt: TGTGCCAGCAGTTTAACGGGACAGGGGTTTCCCTACGAGCAGTACTTC
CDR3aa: CASSLTGQGFPYEQYF

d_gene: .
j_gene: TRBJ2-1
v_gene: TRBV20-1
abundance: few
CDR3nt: TGCAGTGCTAGGCGGGGTAGCTCCTACAATGAGCAGTTCTTC
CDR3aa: CSARRGSSYNEQFF

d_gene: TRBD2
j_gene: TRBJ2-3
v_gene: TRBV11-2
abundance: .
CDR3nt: TGTGCCAGCAGCCGACGACTAGCGGGGGATTCAGATACGCAGTATTTT
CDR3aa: CASSRRLAGDSDTQYF

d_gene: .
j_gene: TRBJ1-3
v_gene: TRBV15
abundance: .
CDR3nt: TGTGCCACCAGCCCTAGGTGGGGATCTGGAAACACCATATATTTT
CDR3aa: CATSPRWGSGNTIYF

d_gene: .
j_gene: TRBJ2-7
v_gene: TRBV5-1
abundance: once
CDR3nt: TGCGCCAGCAGCTTGGTGTTCGGGGCTTACGAGCAGTACTTC
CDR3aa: CASSLVFGAYEQYF

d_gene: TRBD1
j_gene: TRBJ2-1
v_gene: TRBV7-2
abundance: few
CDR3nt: TGTGCCAGCAGCCCGGACAGGTCCACCTACAATGAGCAGTTCTTC
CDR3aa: CASSPDRSTYNEQFF

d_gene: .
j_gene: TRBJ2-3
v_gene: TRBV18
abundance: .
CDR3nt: TGTGCCAGCTCACCGGTGGAGGGGGCGCGTCTCCCAGATACGCAGTATTTT
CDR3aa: CASSPVEGARLPDTQYF